What follows describes a single TCR beta chain. Its antigen is not identified. The data originate from a study of T cell repertoires in cytomegalovirus infection. Study at large: Public TCR beta signatures marked donors with CMV infection and the matching HLA. Study-wide findings and caveats: The cumulative frequency of public TCR beta families identified carriers of CMV plus the relevant HLA.

A single record per CDR3 protein comes from TCRdb applying MiXCR to the reads. The repertoire has approximately 500,000 distinct CDR3 sequences, 16% of them found once; the top ten carry 20% to 30%. The CDR3 is 18 amino acids. V lost 7 bases, J lost 0 bases, and 24 bases lay in between. The rearrangement links TRBV12-3 or TRBV12-4 to TRBJ1-1, with D unclear. Sequenced input: CD8+ T cells from PBMCs. This receptor was obtained from a human donor in good health (CMV status not recorded). Some clones in this sample may be carry-over from other donors' samples. CDR3 sequence (DNA): TGTGCCAGCACCCCAACCCCCGGCCCCAGCGCTTTGAACACTGAAGCTTTCTTT. Translated, it gives CASTPTPGPSALNTEAFF.